The clone carrying this T cell receptor (beta chain) was observed a single time. The CDR3 totals 14 residues. Losses at the gene ends were 7 bases for V and 4 bases for J; bases not matched to a gene: 7. The germline V gene encodes CDR1 MDHEN and CDR2 SYDVKM. Each donor was healthy, and each was a bone marrow donor. This specimen belongs to a study of cytomegalovirus exposure and HLA in healthy donors. Study-level information: T cells numbering approximately 170 million yielded more than 95 million unique TCR beta sequences in an earlier analysis.

PCR amplification relied on 60 Vbeta primers (plus 13 Jbeta primers). Here immunoSEQ multiplex PCR was the method, and the copy in TCRdb shows in-frame clones only, minus some. The repertoire holds 150,000 or so clones, with approximately 74% as singletons. The material sequenced was PBMCs. This receptor was identified in a male donor in good health and CMV-seronegative. V is TRBV28 and J is TRBJ1-2; 9 bases fit TRBD1. CDR3 in amino acids: CASKNRGQVYGYTF. The CDR3 DNA sequence: TGTGCCAGCAAAAACAGGGGGCAGGTCTATGGCTACACCTTC.